The 13 T cell receptor beta chains presented below share a single source sample, sequenced in a study of blood T cell repertoires in COVID-19 (dated by TCRdb to about 2020). Library preparation employed the immunoSEQ multiplex PCR assay. TCRdb mirrors the immuneACCESS table, restricted to in-frame sequences. Some clones are absent from its copies; in checked studies, under half trace to an unresolved V gene, and the reason for the others is unknown. The sample table contains around 130,000 clones; only one count was recorded for 80% to 90% of them. Of the sample, roughly 2.2% falls within the top ten clones. The sequencing input was PBMCs or T cells enriched from blood (not recorded which). These receptors were collected from a man aged 35 to 55 with acute COVID-19.

This rearrangement joins TRBV28 to TRBJ1-1; D uncertain. CDR3 length: 14 amino acids. The V and J ends lost 0 bases and 7 bases respectively, with 12 bases between them. Germline V lookup: CDR1 MDHEN, CDR2 SYDVKM. DNA for the CDR3: TGTGCCAGCAGTTTATGGCAGTCGAAGTTTGAAGCTTTCTTT. The encoded protein is CASSLWQSKFEAFF. The variable domain in full, with the rest retrieved from reference TRBV28 and TRBJ1-1, is DVKVTQSSRYLVKRTGEKVFLECVQDMDHENMFWYRQDPGLGLRLIYFSYDVKMKEKGDIPEGYSVSREKKERFSLILESASTNQTSMYLCASSLWQSKFEAFFGQGTRLTVV.

The chain is built from TRBV28 and TRBJ1-2; a weak D match, TRBD1 (6 bases). The V end was cut by 5 bases, the J end by 3 bases, with 19 bases between. There are 16 residues in the CDR3. The germline V gene has CDR1 MDHEN and CDR2 SYDVKM. As DNA, the CDR3 is TGTGCCAGCAGTGCCCTAACAGGGATAGCTGACTATGGCTACACCTTC. Translation gives CASSALTGIADYGYTF.

V gene TRBV5-1 combines with J gene TRBJ2-1; D not resolved. Trimming pared 7 bases from V and 10 bases from J, leaving 12 bases between. The germline V gene encodes CDR1 SGHRS and CDR2 YFSETQ. CDR3 length: 11 residues. The DNA of the CDR3 is TGCGCCAGCCAGGCACAGATAGAGCAGTTCTTC. It codes for CASQAQIEQFF.

This rearrangement joins TRBV20-1 to TRBJ2-1, with D unclear. Trimming took off 0 bases at V and 10 bases at J, with 7 bases between the two ends. CDR1 is DFQATT and CDR2 is SNEGSKA in the germline V gene (reference sequence). There are 11 residues in the CDR3. DNA for the CDR3: TGCAGTGCTAGAGATAAAAGCGAGCAGTTCTTC. Translating it yields CSARDKSEQFF.

The chain has TRBV9 and TRBJ2-5; 9 nucleotides align to TRBD2. The germline V gene has CDR1 SGDLS and CDR2 YYNGEE. Unmatched junction bases numbered 6, after V lost 0 bases and J lost 3 bases. This CDR3 has 16 residues. The CDR3 spells CASSVESGGPKETQYF. CDR3 sequence (DNA): TGTGCCAGCAGCGTAGAGAGCGGGGGGCCTAAAGAGACCCAGTACTTC.

The rearrangement links TRBV19 to TRBJ1-4; tentative D call: TRBD1 (5 bases). Germline CDR1 and CDR2: LNHDA and SQIVND (reference sequence). Trimming left V 1 base short and J 0 bases short, with 9 bases between. This CDR3 is built from 16 residues. The CDR3 reads CASSIAQTATNEKLFF. In DNA form, the CDR3 reads TGTGCCAGTAGTATAGCCCAGACAGCAACTAATGAAAAACTGTTTTTT.

V is TRBV2 and J is TRBJ1-4; TRBD1 aligns across 10 bases. This CDR3 is 13 amino acids long. Trimming cost V 8 bases and J 6 bases; bases outside gene matches: 3. Germline V gene lookup returns CDR1 SNHLY and CDR2 FYNNEI. The CDR3, as DNA: TGTGCCAGCGGACAGGGGGTTTATGAAAAACTGTTTTTT. Encoded protein: CASGQGVYEKLFF.

As DNA, the CDR3 is TGCGCCAGCAGCGGGGGACAGGGGTTCGGCATAACTGAAGCTTTCTTT. Translated: CASSGGQGFGITEAFF. J is TRBJ1-1 and V is TRBV5-1; 10 nucleotides line up with TRBD1. The J segment lost 5 bases and the V segment lost 4 bases, leaving 11 bases of the junction unmatched. The CDR3 totals 16 residues. CDR1 and CDR2 (germline): SGHRS, YFSETQ.

CDR3 DNA sequence: TGCGCCAGCAGCTTGGGACAGCCTAATTCACCCCTCCACTTT. It is translated as CASSLGQPNSPLHF. The chain links TRBV5-1 to TRBJ1-6, with D maybe TRBD1 (5 bases). V was clipped by 0 bases and J by 6 bases, with 7 bases between them. Per germline, CDR1 SGHRS and CDR2 YFSETQ. This CDR3 contains 14 residues. Using reference TRBV5-1 and TRBJ1-6 for the parts outside the CDR3, the full variable domain is KAGVTQTPRYLIKTRGQQVTLSCSPISGHRSVSWYQQTPGQGLQFLFEYFSETQRNKGNFPGRFSGRQFSNSRSEMNVSTLELGDSALYLCASSLGQPNSPLHFGNGTRLTVT.

The chain has TRBV7-2 and TRBJ2-6, with D tentatively TRBD1 (5 bases). CDR1 and CDR2 (germline): SGHTA, FQGNSA. The CDR3 is 16 residues long. Trimming left V 3 bases short and J 4 bases short, with 13 bases between. This CDR3 is CASSFRGGTGANVLTF. Written as DNA, the CDR3 is TGTGCCAGCAGCTTTAGGGGCGGAACCGGGGCCAACGTCCTGACTTTC.

This clone was picked up a small number of times. The CDR3 reads CASSEQGQDTEAFF. CDR3 coding DNA: TGCGCCAGCAGCGAACAGGGGCAGGACACTGAAGCTTTCTTT. This chain links TRBV5-1 with TRBJ1-1, with TRBD1 matching 7 bases. Per germline, CDR1 SGHRS and CDR2 YFSETQ. CDR3 length: 14 residues. The V segment lost 4 bases and the J segment 3 bases; nucleotides outside the gene matches: 6.

V gene TRBV28 combines with J gene TRBJ2-7; 8 bases align to TRBD2. The germline gives CDR1 MDHEN, CDR2 SYDVKM. This CDR3 is built from 15 residues. Trimming cost V 4 bases and J 1 base; bases outside gene matches: 6. The CDR3 spells CASSSPREGSYEQYF. Here the CDR3 DNA reads TGTGCCAGCAGTTCTCCCCGGGAGGGATCCTACGAGCAGTACTTC.

The V call is TRBV9, the J call TRBJ2-7, with D tentatively TRBD1 (6 bases). CDR1 and CDR2 (germline): SGDLS, YYNGEE. This CDR3 spans 14 amino acids. The V end was cut by 4 bases, the J end by 3 bases, with 14 bases between. CDR3 sequence (DNA): TGTGCCAGCAGCTATCAGGACAGTAGCTACGAGCAGTACTTC. As protein: CASSYQDSSYEQYF.